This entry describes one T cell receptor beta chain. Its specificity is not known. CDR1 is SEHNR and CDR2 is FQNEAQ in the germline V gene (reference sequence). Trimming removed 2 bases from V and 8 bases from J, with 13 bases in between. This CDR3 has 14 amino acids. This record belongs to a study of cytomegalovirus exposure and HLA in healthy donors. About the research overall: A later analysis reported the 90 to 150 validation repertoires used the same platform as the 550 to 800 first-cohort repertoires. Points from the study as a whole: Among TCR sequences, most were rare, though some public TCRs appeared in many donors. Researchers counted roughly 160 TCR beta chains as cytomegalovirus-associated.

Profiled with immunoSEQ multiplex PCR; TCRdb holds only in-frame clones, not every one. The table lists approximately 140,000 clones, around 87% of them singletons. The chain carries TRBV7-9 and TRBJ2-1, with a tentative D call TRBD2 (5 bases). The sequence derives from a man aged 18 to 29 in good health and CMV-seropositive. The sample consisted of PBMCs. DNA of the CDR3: TGTGCCAGCAGCTTACCGGGGTCCGGGTATGAGCAGTTCTTC. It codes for CASSLPGSGYEQFF. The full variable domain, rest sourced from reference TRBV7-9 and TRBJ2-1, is DTGVSQNPRHKITKRGQNVTFRCDPISEHNRLYWYRQTLGQGPEFLTYFQNEAQLEKSRLLSDRFSAERPKGSFSTLEIQRTEQGDSAMYLCASSLPGSGYEQFFGPGTRLTVL.